This T cell receptor (beta chain) appears in the sequencing data of a study of blood T cells in healthy people across ages. Turning to the study itself: Roughly one uniquely barcoded beta molecule per two T cells was captured.

Individuals who donated were healthy Caucasians from Russia aged roughly 6 to 90. Germline lookup yields CDR1 SGHAT and CDR2 FQNNGV. V lost 6 bases to trimming and J lost 0 bases, with 14 bases between them. This CDR3 comprises 15 residues. A second PCR of 7 to 11 cycles used a sample-barcoded 5' primer and a J-beta primer mix. Any given sample supplied a minimum of 3 million CDR3-containing paired-end reads. From the 5' RACE reads, TCRdb called clonotypes with MiXCR, one entry per CDR3 protein. In the table there are about 970,000 distinct CDR3 sequences, roughly 51% of which are singletons. The J gene is TRBJ1-1, the V gene TRBV11-2, with unresolved D. This clonotype was sampled from a woman aged 55-75 years in good health. The source material was blood. As DNA, the CDR3 is TGTGCCAGCAGGAGAGCCCACCTGATGAACACTGAAGCTTTCTTT. It specifies CASRRAHLMNTEAFF. Variable domain in full (rest from reference TRBV11-2 and TRBJ1-1): EAGVAQSPRYKIIEKRQSVAFWCNPISGHATLYWYQQILGQGPKLLIQFQNNGVVDDSQLPKDRFSAERLKGVDSTLKIQPAKLEDSAVYLCASRRAHLMNTEAFFGQGTRLTVV.